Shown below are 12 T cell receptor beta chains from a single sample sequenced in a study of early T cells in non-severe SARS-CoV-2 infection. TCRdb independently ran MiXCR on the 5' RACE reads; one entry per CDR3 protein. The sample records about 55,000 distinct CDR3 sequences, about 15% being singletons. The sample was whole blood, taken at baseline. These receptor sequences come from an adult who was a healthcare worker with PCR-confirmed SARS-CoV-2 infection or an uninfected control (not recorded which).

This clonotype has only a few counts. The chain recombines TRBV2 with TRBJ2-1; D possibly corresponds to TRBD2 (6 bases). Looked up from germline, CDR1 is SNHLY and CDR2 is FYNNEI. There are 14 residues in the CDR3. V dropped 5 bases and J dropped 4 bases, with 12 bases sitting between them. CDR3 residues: CASSFVSGYNEQFF. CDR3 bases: TGTGCCAGCAGTTTTGTTAGCGGTTACAATGAGCAGTTCTTC.

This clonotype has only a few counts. The CDR3 is CSVEVAGGRPLHF. DNA for the CDR3: TGCAGCGTTGAAGTGGCAGGGGGGAGGCCCCTCCACTTT. The rearrangement uses TRBV29-1 and TRBJ1-6, with 7 bases fitting TRBD1. V shed 1 base and J 13 bases; nucleotides not matched to a gene: 7. CDR3 size: 13 residues. The germline gives CDR1 SQVTM, CDR2 ANQGSEA. The full variable domain, rest sourced from reference TRBV29-1 and TRBJ1-6, is SAVISQKPSRDICQRGTSLTIQCQVDSQVTMMFWYRQQPGQSLTLIATANQGSEATYESGFVIDKFPISRPNLTFSTLTVSNMSPEDSSIYLCSVEVAGGRPLHFGNGTRLTVT.

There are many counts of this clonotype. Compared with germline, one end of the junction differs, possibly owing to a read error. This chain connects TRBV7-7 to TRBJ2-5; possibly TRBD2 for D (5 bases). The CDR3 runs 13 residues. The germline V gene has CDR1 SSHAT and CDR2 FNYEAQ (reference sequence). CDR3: CASSLDGVGTQYF. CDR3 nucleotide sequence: TGTGCTAGCAGCTTAGACGGGGTCGGGACCCAGTACTTC.

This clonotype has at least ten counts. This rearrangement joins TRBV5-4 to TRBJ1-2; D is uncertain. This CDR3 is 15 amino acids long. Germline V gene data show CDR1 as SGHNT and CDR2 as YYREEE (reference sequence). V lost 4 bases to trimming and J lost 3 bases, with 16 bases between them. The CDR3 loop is CASSPGRSGDYGYTF. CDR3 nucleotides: TGTGCCAGCAGCCCCGGGAGGTCTGGGGACTATGGCTACACCTTC.

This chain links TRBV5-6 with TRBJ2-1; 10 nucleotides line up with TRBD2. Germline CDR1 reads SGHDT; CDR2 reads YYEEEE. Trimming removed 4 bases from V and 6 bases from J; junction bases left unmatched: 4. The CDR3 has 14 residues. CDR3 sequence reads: CASSLAGAINEQFF. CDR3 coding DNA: TGTGCCAGCAGCCTAGCGGGAGCGATCAATGAGCAGTTCTTC.

CDR3 residues: CASSWDRGYEQYF. DNA of the CDR3: TGTGCCAGCAGCTGGGACAGAGGGTACGAGCAGTACTTC. The chain recombines TRBV13 with TRBJ2-7; 7 positions match TRBD1. The CDR3 is 13 residues long. CDR1 and CDR2 from the germline V gene are PRHDT and FYEKMQ (reference sequence). After removal of 4 bases from V and 4 bases from J, the junction contained 4 bases not matched to a gene.

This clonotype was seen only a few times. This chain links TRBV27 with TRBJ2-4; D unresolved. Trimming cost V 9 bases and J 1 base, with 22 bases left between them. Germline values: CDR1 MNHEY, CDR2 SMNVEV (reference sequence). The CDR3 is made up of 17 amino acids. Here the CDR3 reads CASRGSSRPVAKNIQYF. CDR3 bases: TGTGCCAGTCGAGGATCTTCTCGACCCGTGGCCAAAAACATTCAGTACTTC.

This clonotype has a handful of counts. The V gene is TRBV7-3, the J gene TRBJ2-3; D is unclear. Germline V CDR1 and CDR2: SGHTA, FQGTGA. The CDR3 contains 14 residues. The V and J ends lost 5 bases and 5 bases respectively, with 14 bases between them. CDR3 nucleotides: TGTGCCAGCAGCCAGTTAGCCTTCGGAGATACGCAGTATTTT. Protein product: CASSQLAFGDTQYF.

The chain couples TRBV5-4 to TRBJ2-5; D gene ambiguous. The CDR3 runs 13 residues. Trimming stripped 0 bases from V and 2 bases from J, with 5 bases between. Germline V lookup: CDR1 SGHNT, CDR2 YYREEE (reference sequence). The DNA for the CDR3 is TGTGCCAGCAGCTTGGGCCTGCAAGAGACCCAGTACTTC. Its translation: CASSLGLQETQYF.

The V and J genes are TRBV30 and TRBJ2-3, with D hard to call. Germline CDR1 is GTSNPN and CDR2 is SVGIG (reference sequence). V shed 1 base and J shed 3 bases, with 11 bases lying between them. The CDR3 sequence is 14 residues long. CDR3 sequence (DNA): TGTGCCTGGAGTGGGGCTAGTGGAACAGATACGCAGTATTTT. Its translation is CAWSGASGTDTQYF.

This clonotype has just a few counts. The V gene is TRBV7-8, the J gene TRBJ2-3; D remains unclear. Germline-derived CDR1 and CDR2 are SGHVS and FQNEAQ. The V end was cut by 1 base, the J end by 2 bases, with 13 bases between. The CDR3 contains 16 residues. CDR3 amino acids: CASSLELPASTDTQYF. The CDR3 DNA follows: TGTGCCAGCAGCTTAGAGCTCCCGGCCTCCACAGATACGCAGTATTTT.

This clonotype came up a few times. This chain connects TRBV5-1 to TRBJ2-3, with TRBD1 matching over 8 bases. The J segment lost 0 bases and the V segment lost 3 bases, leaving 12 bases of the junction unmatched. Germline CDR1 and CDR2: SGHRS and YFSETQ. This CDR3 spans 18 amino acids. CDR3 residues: CASSYGQGAVASTDTQYF. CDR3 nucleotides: TGCGCCAGCAGCTACGGACAGGGAGCGGTGGCTAGCACAGATACGCAGTATTTT.